This T cell receptor (beta chain) was identified during a study of read filtering for tumor transcriptome and immune sequencing. Whole-study context: Mean patient age was roughly 72 years, range roughly 47 to 90; some 17 male, more than 11 female.

Findings and caveats of the study: IR-seq and RNA-seq agreed better without single-read clonotypes. Even smaller IR-seq throughput identified most shared clonotypes.

Molecular barcoded adaptors covering alpha/delta and beta/gamma chains were used on approximately 400 ng RNA. TCRdb passed the reads through MiXCR, listing each CDR3 protein once. The table includes approximately 140,000 distinct CDR3 sequences, 13% detected once. This clonotype was seen more than once but under ten times. Its antigen is undetermined. Germline assignment: CDR1 LGHDT and CDR2 YNNKEL (reference sequence). The CDR3 length is 16 residues. Trimming removed 0 bases from V and 4 bases from J, with 16 bases in between. The chain uses TRBV3-1 and TRBJ2-7; D not certain. What was sequenced was a population of CD138-negative cells sorted from bone marrow. The receptor's source is a donor aged 40 or older with multiple myeloma. The CDR3 here is CASSQDRSPVGYEQYF. The CDR3 DNA sequence: TGTGCCAGCAGCCAAGACCGCAGTCCCGTGGGTTACGAGCAGTACTTC.